The 11 T cell receptor beta chains below were found in one sample sequenced in a study of response to subunit inactivated influenza vaccine. TCRdb recomputed calls from the RT-PCR reads with MiXCR, one row per CDR3 protein. This table has hundreds of thousands of distinct CDR3 sequences, approximately 7.6% appearing once. The source was PBMCs from blood, collected around 25 months after vaccination. The receptors shown here come from a man aged 45-69 years who received an inactivated influenza vaccine.

This clonotype showed up many times. The rearrangement joins TRBV4-1 to TRBJ1-4, with D perhaps TRBD1 (6 bases). Trimming cost V 4 bases and J 1 base, with 10 bases left between them. The CDR3 is made up of 15 amino acids. Germline lookup yields CDR1 MGHRA and CDR2 YSYEKL. The CDR3 DNA reads TGCGCCAGCAGCCCACCGGGACAAACTAATGAAAAACTGTTTTTT. It is translated as CASSPPGQTNEKLFF.

This clonotype was seen repeatedly, ten times or more. V gene TRBV13 combines with J gene TRBJ2-5; 7 positions agree with TRBD2. J lost 3 bases, V lost 3 bases, and 13 bases had no gene match. From germline, CDR1 is PRHDT and CDR2 FYEKMQ (reference sequence). The CDR3 loop spans 17 amino acids. The CDR3 loop is CASSFVESGGLKETQYF. CDR3 nucleotides: TGTGCCAGCAGCTTCGTGGAGTCTGGGGGACTAAAAGAGACCCAGTACTTC.

Only a few counts were recorded for this clonotype. J is TRBJ2-4 and V is TRBV10-3; TRBD1 might be the D (6 bases). This CDR3 has 17 amino acids. Germline V gene sequence: CDR1 ENHRY, CDR2 SYGVKD. Trimming left V 0 bases short and J 0 bases short, with 12 bases between. CDR3 nucleotide sequence: TGTGCCATCAGTGAGTCGCGGACAGAACTAGCCAAAAACATTCAGTACTTC. Translation gives CAISESRTELAKNIQYF.

The chain couples TRBV9 to TRBJ2-5, with D unclear. Germline-derived CDR1 and CDR2 are SGDLS and YYNGEE. The CDR3 runs 15 residues. Trimming cost V 0 bases and J 4 bases, with 13 bases left between them. This CDR3 reads CASSVGVGSLETQYF. CDR3 DNA: TGTGCCAGCAGCGTAGGTGTAGGGTCGCTAGAGACCCAGTACTTC.

This clonotype was seen more than once but under ten times. The J gene is TRBJ1-1, the V gene TRBV20-1; tentatively, D is TRBD1 (5 bases). V was clipped by 0 bases and J by 6 bases, with 11 bases between them. Germline CDR1 DFQATT, CDR2 SNEGSKA (reference sequence). The CDR3 consists of 13 residues. The CDR3 DNA reads as TGCAGTGCTAGAGATACAGGTTTAGCTGAAGCTTTCTTT. Translated, it gives CSARDTGLAEAFF.

This clonotype was observed many times. V is TRBV7-2 and J is TRBJ2-5, with D possibly matching TRBD1 (5 bases). The CDR3 loop spans 13 amino acids. V was clipped by 5 bases and J by 3 bases, with 10 bases between them. CDR1 is SGHTA and CDR2 is FQGNSA in the germline V gene. Here the CDR3 reads CASSQAREETQYF. Written as DNA, the CDR3 is TGTGCCAGCAGCCAAGCCAGGGAAGAGACCCAGTACTTC.

This clonotype has a handful of counts. V usage is TRBV19 and J usage is TRBJ1-5, with D possibly being TRBD1 (5 bases). This CDR3 is 14 amino acids long. Trimming took 5 bases from V and 2 from J, leaving 10 bases between them. Germline values: CDR1 LNHDA, CDR2 SQIVND (reference sequence). The CDR3 protein is CASSLRVGNQPQHF. Written as DNA, the CDR3 is TGTGCCAGTAGTCTCAGGGTAGGCAATCAGCCCCAGCATTTT.

The chain combines TRBV7-2 with TRBJ2-1, with D perhaps TRBD1 or TRBD2 (6 bases each). The CDR3 is made up of 15 amino acids. The germline CDR1 and CDR2 sequences are SGHTA and FQGNSA. Deletions cut 5 bases from V and 10 bases from J, with 21 bases between. The CDR3 sequence: CASSGAGTGGREQFF. DNA for the CDR3: TGTGCCAGCAGCGGAGCCGGGACTGGGGGGCGAGAGCAGTTCTTC.

This clonotype has a count of ten or more. DNA for the CDR3: TGTGCCAGCAGTCCTCTCTTGGACAGGGGCAACACTGAAGCTTTCTTT. It translates to CASSPLLDRGNTEAFF. The rearrangement uses TRBV6-1 and TRBJ1-1; TRBD1 aligns across 9 bases. The V and J ends lost 5 bases and 2 bases, in that order; junction bases with no gene match: 9. Germline assignment: CDR1 MNHNS and CDR2 SASEGT. This CDR3 comprises 16 residues.

The chain links TRBV28 to TRBJ2-7, with D possibly matching TRBD2 (6 bases). Germline CDR1 is MDHEN and CDR2 is SYDVKM. With 9 bases removed from V and 6 bases from J, the gap between germline ends came to 9 bases. The CDR3 spans 10 residues. The CDR3 region has the DNA TGTGCCAGGGAGGGAAGCGAGCAGTACTTC. Its protein is CAREGSEQYF.

The chain links TRBV20-1 to TRBJ1-2, with D possibly matching TRBD1 (5 bases). From germline, CDR1 is DFQATT and CDR2 SNEGSKA (reference sequence). The CDR3 is made up of 12 amino acids. CDR3: CSGGTANYGYTF. CDR3 sequence (DNA): TGCAGCGGGGGAACCGCTAACTATGGCTACACCTTC.